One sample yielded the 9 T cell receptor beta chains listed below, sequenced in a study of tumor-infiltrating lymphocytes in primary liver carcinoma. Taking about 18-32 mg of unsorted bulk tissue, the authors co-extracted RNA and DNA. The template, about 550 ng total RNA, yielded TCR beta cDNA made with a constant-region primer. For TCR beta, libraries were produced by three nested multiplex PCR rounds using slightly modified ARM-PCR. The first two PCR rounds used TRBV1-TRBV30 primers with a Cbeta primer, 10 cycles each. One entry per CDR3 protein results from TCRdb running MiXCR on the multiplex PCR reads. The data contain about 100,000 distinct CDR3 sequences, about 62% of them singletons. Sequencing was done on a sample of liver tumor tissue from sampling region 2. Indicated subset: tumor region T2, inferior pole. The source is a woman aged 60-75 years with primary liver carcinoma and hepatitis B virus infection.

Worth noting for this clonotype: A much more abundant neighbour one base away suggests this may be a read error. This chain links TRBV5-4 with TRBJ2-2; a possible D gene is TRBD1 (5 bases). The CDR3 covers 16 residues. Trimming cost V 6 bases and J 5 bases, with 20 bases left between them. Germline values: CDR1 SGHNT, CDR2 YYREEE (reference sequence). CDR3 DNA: TGTGCCAGCAACGGCCCCTATTCAAGGGGTACCGGGGAGCTGTTTTTT. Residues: CASNGPYSRGTGELFF.

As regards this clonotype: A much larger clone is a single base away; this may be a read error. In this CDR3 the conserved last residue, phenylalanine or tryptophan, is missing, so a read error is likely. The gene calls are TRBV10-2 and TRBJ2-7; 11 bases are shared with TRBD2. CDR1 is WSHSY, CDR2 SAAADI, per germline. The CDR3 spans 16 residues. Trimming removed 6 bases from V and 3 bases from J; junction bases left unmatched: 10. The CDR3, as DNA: TGCGCCAGCAGCGGACCCGGACTAGCGGGCATCTACGAGCAGTACTTA. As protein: CASSGPGLAGIYEQYL.

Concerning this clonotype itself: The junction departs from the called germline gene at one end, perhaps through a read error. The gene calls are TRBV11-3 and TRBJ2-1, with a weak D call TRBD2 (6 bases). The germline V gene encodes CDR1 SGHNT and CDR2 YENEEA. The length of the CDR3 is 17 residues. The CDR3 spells CVSSSRRARTVGNEQFF. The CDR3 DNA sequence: TGTGTCAGCAGCTCCCGGAGGGCGCGGACCGTGGGCAATGAGCAGTTCTTC.

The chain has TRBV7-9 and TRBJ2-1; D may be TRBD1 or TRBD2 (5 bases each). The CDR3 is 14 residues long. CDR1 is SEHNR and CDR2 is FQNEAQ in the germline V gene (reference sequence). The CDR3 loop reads CVNSLGDSYNEQFF. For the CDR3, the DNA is TGTGTCAACAGCTTGGGGGACTCCTACAATGAGCAGTTCTTC.

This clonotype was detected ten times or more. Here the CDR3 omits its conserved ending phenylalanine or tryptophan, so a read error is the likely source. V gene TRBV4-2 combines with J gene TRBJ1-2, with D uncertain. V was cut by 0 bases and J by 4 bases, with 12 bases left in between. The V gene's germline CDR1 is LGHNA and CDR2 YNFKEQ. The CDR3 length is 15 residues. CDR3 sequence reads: CASSQEQSSSYGYTL. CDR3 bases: TGTGCCAGCAGCCAAGAACAGTCCTCGAGCTATGGCTACACCCTC.

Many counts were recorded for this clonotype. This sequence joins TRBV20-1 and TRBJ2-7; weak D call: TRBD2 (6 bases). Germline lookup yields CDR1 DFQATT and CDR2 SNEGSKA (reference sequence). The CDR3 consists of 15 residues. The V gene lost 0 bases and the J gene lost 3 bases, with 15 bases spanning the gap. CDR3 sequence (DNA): TGCAGTGCTAGAGATTATCGGGGAGGAAGCTACGAGCAGTACTTC. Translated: CSARDYRGGSYEQYF.

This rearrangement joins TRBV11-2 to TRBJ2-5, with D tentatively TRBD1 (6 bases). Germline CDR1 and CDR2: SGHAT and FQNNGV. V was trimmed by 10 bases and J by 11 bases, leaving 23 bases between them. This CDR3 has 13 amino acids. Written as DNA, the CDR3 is TGTGCCAACATCTTAGAATCCAAGGGGACACAGTACTTC. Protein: CANILESKGTQYF.

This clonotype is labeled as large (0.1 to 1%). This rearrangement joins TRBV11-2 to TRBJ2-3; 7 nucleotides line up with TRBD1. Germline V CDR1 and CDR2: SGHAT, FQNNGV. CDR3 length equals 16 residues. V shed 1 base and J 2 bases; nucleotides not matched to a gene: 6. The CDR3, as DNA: TGTGCCAGCAGCTTAGCCGGACAGGCGATCACAGATACGCAGTATTTT. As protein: CASSLAGQAITDTQYF.

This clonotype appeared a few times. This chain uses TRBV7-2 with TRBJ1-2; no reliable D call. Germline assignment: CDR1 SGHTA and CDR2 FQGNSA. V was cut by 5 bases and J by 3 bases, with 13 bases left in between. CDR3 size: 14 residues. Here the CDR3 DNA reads TGTGCCAGCAGCCCCCCCTCGACTTACTATGGCTACACCTTC. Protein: CASSPPSTYYGYTF. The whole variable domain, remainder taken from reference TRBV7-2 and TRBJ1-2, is GAGVSQSPSNKVTEKGKDVELRCDPISGHTALYWYRQSLGQGLEFLIYFQGNSAPDKSGLPSDRFSAERTGGSVSTLTIQRTQQEDSAVYLCASSPPSTYYGYTFGSGTRLTVV.